Below, 12 T cell receptor beta chains from the same sample are listed, as sequenced in a study of shared T cell receptors in the human thymus. The method was immunoSEQ multiplex PCR; TCRdb's version includes in-frame clones alone and lacks a portion of them. The data hold hundreds of thousands of clones, with more than 75% observed a single time. This sample was shared with a second study, whose subject was human thymus T cells.

Sequences were obtained from thymocytes. Source of these receptors: a boy under two years old with a congenital heart defect.

The rearrangement joins TRBV30 to TRBJ2-1; D is possibly TRBD2 (6 bases). Germline lookup yields CDR1 GTSNPN and CDR2 SVGIG (reference sequence). V was pared by 4 bases and J by 10 bases, with 11 bases between. CDR3 length: 11 amino acids. Here the CDR3 reads CAWIGGAEQFF. The CDR3 DNA follows: TGTGCCTGGATCGGGGGTGCGGAGCAGTTCTTC.

This CDR3 is CASSPRQVRANYGYTF. The CDR3 DNA is TGTGCCAGCAGCCCCCGACAGGTCCGAGCTAACTATGGCTACACCTTC. The genes are TRBV9 and TRBJ1-2; maybe TRBD1 (6 bases). V was pared by 4 bases and J by 0 bases, with 16 bases between. Germline V gives CDR1 SGDLS, CDR2 YYNGEE. The CDR3 runs to 16 residues. The full variable domain, completed using reference TRBV9 and TRBJ1-2, is DSGVTQTPKHLITATGQRVTLRCSPRSGDLSVYWYQQSLDQGLQFLIQYYNGEERAKGNILERFSAQQFPDLHSELNLSSLELGDSALYFCASSPRQVRANYGYTFGSGTRLTVV.

The chain joins TRBV29-1 to TRBJ2-1; 9 bases align to TRBD1. Germline CDR1 reads SQVTM; CDR2 reads ANQGSEA. The CDR3 extends over 14 amino acids. The J segment lost 2 bases and the V segment lost 7 bases, leaving 6 bases of the junction unmatched. CDR3: CSAPGTGPYNEQFF. CDR3 coding DNA: TGCAGCGCGCCCGGGACAGGGCCCTACAATGAGCAGTTCTTC.

This chain joins TRBV7-2 and TRBJ2-5; 7 nucleotides line up with TRBD2. With 5 bases clipped from V and 0 bases from J, the junction kept 6 bases outside the gene matches. CDR3 length: 15 residues. Looked up from germline, CDR1 is SGHTA and CDR2 is FQGNSA. This CDR3 reads CASSLRLADQETQYF. The CDR3, as DNA: TGTGCCAGCAGCCTCAGGCTAGCGGACCAAGAGACCCAGTACTTC.

The genes are TRBV6-6 and TRBJ2-7, with TRBD2 matching over 7 bases. Germline V gives CDR1 MNHNY, CDR2 SVGAGI (reference sequence). After removal of 4 bases from V and 6 bases from J, the junction contained 9 bases not matched to a gene. This CDR3 is 14 amino acids long. CDR3 protein: CASSFLLASGEQYF. For the CDR3, the DNA is TGTGCCAGCAGTTTCTTACTAGCGTCAGGCGAGCAGTACTTC.

The CDR3: CASSPRAGQNTYEQYF. The CDR3 bases are TGTGCCAGCTCACCAAGGGCGGGTCAAAACACCTACGAGCAGTACTTC. The chain uses TRBV18 and TRBJ2-7, with D possibly matching TRBD2 (5 bases). CDR1 KGHSH and CDR2 LQKENI come from the germline V gene. This CDR3 has 16 residues. The V end lost 2 bases, the J end lost 2 bases, and 16 bases lay between the germline ends.

The V gene is TRBV5-1, the J gene TRBJ2-7; D remains ambiguous. V lost 0 bases and J lost 3, with 10 bases in between. The CDR3 consists of 14 residues. Looked up from germline, CDR1 is SGHRS and CDR2 is YFSETQ. The CDR3 region has the DNA TGCGCCAGCAGCTTGGCCGAAACTGTCTACGAGCAGTACTTC. It yields the protein CASSLAETVYEQYF.

This clone was counted once. V gene TRBV21-1 combines with J gene TRBJ2-5; the table's D call, TRBD1, has no DNA check behind it. TRBV21-1 is described as a pseudogene. The CDR3 loop spans 16 amino acids. This CDR3 reads CASSNDRVVATETQYF. CDR3 coding DNA: TGTGCCAGCAGCAATGACAGGGTTGTCGCGACAGAGACCCAGTACTTC.

The CDR3 DNA reads TGTGCCAGCAGCTTGAAACGCGGCGGCACAGATACGCAGTATTTT. It encodes CASSLKRGGTDTQYF. The V and J genes are TRBV5-6 and TRBJ2-3, with D unclear. The V end was cut by 1 base, the J end by 1 base, with 10 bases between. The germline V gene has CDR1 SGHDT and CDR2 YYEEEE. The CDR3 sequence is 15 residues long.

The chain couples TRBV15 to TRBJ2-3; D remains ambiguous. V lost 0 bases to trimming and J lost 4 bases, with 14 bases between them. The CDR3 consists of 16 residues. The V gene's germline CDR1 is LNHNV and CDR2 YYDKDF (reference sequence). The DNA of the CDR3 is TGTGCCACCAGCAGAGATGGTTTGTCTAGGCCAGATACGCAGTATTTT. This encodes CATSRDGLSRPDTQYF.

The chain couples TRBV4-3 to TRBJ2-5, with TRBD2 matching 10 bases. CDR3 length: 18 amino acids. Germline V gene data show CDR1 as LGHNA and CDR2 as YSLEER. The trim removed 0 bases at V and 5 bases at J, leaving 12 bases unmatched. The CDR3 is CASSQDGIAGGPRETQYF. CDR3 sequence (DNA): TGCGCCAGCAGCCAAGATGGGATAGCGGGAGGCCCCCGGGAGACCCAGTACTTC.

The J gene is TRBJ2-7, the V gene TRBV15; 10 bases agree with TRBD2. Germline V gene lookup returns CDR1 LNHNV and CDR2 YYDKDF (reference sequence). This CDR3 spans 17 amino acids. Trimming at V came to 0 bases and at J to 4 bases, leaving 9 bases not matched to a gene. CDR3 sequence (DNA): TGTGCCACCAGCAGAGATCCTCGACTAGCGGGTTTATACGAGCAGTACTTC. This translates into CATSRDPRLAGLYEQYF. Together with reference TRBV15 and TRBJ2-7, the CDR3 gives the full variable domain: DAMVIQNPRYQVTQFGKPVTLSCSQTLNHNVMYWYQQKSSQAPKLLFHYYDKDFNNEADTPDNFQSRRPNTSFCFLDIRSPGLGDTAMYLCATSRDPRLAGLYEQYFGPGTRLTVT.